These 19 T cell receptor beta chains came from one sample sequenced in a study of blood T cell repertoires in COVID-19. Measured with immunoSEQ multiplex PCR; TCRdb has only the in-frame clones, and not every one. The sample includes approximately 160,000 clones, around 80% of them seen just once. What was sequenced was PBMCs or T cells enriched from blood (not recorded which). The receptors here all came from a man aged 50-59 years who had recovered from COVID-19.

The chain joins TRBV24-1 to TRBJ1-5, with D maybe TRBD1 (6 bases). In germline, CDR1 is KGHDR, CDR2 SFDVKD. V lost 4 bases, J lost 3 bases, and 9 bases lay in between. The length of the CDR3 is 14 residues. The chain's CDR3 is CATSEAGANQPQHF. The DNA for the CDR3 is TGTGCCACCAGTGAAGCAGGGGCCAATCAGCCCCAGCATTTT.

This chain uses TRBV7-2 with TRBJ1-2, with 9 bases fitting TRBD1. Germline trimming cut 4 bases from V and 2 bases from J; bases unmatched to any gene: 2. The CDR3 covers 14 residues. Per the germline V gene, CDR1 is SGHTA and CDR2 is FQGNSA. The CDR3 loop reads CASSWGTGNYGYTF. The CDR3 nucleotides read TGTGCCAGCAGCTGGGGGACAGGGAACTATGGCTACACCTTC.

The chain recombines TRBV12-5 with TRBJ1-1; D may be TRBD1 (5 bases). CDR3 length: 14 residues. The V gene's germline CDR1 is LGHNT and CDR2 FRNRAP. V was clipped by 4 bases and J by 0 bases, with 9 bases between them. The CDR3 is CASGSQVMNTEAFF. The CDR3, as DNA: TGTGCTAGTGGTTCACAGGTCATGAACACTGAAGCTTTCTTT.

CDR3 in DNA: TGTGCCAGTAGTCAAGCAGGACTAGCGGGGGGAACTAGCACAGATACGCAGTATTTT. Its protein is CASSQAGLAGGTSTDTQYF. The J gene is TRBJ2-3, the V gene TRBV19; 14 bases line up with TRBD2. This CDR3 region has 19 residues. Looked up from germline, CDR1 is LNHDA and CDR2 is SQIVND (reference sequence). Trimming took 5 bases from V and 0 from J; bases not matched to a gene: 10.

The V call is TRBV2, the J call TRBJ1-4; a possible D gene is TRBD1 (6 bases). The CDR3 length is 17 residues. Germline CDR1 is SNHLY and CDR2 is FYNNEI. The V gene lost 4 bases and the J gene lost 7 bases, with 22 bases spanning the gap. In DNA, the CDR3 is TGTGCCAGCAGTGTGGGGCCCCAGGGGATGAACAGTGAAAAACTGTTTTTT. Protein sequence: CASSVGPQGMNSEKLFF. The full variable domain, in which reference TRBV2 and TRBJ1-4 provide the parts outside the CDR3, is EPEVTQTPSHQVTQMGQEVILRCVPISNHLYFYWYRQILGQKVEFLVSFYNNEISEKSEIFDDQFSVERPDGSNFTLKIRSTKLEDSAMYFCASSVGPQGMNSEKLFFGSGTQLSVL.

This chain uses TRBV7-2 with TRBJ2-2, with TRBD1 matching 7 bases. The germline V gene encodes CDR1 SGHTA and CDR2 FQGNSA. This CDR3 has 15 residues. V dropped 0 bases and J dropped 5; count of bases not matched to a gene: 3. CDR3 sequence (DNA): TGTGCCAGCAGCTTAGCAGGGGGCAGGACCGGGGAGCTGTTTTTT. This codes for CASSLAGGRTGELFF.

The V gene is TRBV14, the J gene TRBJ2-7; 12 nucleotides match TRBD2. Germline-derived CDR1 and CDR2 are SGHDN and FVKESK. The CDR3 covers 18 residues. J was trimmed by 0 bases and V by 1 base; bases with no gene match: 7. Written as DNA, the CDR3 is TGTGCCAGCAGCCAAGCTGGGACTAGCGGGCCAAGCTCCTACGAGCAGTACTTC. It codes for CASSQAGTSGPSSYEQYF. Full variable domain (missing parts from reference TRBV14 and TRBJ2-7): EAGVTQFPSHSVIEKGQTVTLRCDPISGHDNLYWYRRVMGKEIKFLLHFVKESKQDESGMPNNRFLAERTGGTYSTLKVQPAELEDSGVYFCASSQAGTSGPSSYEQYFGPGTRLTVT.

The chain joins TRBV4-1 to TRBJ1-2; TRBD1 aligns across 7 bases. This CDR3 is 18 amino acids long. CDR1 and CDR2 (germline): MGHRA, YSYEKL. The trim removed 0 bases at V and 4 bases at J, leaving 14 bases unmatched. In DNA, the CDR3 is TGCGCCAGCAGCCAAGAATCTGGGACAGCAACTTTATTCTATGGCTACACCTTC. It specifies CASSQESGTATLFYGYTF.

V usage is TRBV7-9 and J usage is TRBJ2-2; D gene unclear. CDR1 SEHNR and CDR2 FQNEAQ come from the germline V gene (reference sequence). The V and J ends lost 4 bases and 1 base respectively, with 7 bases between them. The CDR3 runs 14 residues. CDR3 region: CASSSTVNTGELFF. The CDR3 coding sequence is TGTGCCAGCAGCTCCACAGTGAACACCGGGGAGCTGTTTTTT. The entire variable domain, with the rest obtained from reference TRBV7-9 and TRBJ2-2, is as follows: DTGVSQNPRHKITKRGQNVTFRCDPISEHNRLYWYRQTLGQGPEFLTYFQNEAQLEKSRLLSDRFSAERPKGSFSTLEIQRTEQGDSAMYLCASSSTVNTGELFFGEGSRLTVL.

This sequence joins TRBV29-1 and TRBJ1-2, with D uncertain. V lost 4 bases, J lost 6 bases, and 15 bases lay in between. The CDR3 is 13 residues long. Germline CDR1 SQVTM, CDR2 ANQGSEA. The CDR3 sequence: CSVGWQEKNGYTF. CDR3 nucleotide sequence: TGCAGCGTTGGTTGGCAGGAAAAAAATGGCTACACCTTC. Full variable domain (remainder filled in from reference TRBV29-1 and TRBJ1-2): SAVISQKPSRDICQRGTSLTIQCQVDSQVTMMFWYRQQPGQSLTLIATANQGSEATYESGFVIDKFPISRPNLTFSTLTVSNMSPEDSSIYLCSVGWQEKNGYTFGSGTRLTVV.

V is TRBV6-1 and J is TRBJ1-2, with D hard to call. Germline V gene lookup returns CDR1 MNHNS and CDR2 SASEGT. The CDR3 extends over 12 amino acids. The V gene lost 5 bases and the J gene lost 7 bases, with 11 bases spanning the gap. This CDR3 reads CASSPYTSGYTF. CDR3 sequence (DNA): TGTGCCAGCAGTCCTTACACGTCTGGCTACACCTTC.

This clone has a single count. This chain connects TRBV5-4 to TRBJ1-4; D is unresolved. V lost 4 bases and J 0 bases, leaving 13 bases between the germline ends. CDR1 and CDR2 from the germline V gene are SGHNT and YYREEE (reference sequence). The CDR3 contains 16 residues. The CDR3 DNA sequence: TGTGCCAGCAGCCCCGGGCGGGAAGCAACTAATGAAAAACTGTTTTTT. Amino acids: CASSPGREATNEKLFF.

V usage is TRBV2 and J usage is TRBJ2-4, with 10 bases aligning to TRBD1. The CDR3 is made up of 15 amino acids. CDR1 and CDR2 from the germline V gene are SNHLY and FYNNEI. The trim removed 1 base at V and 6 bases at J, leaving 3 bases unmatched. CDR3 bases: TGTGCCAGCAGTGAAGGGGACAGGGGCGGAAACATTCAGTACTTC. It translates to CASSEGDRGGNIQYF. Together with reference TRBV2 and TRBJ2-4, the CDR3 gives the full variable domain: EPEVTQTPSHQVTQMGQEVILRCVPISNHLYFYWYRQILGQKVEFLVSFYNNEISEKSEIFDDQFSVERPDGSNFTLKIRSTKLEDSAMYFCASSEGDRGGNIQYFGAGTRLSVL.

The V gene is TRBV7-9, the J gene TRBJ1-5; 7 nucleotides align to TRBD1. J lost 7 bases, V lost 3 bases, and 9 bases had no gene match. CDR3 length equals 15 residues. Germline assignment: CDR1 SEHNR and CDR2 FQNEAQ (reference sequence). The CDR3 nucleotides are TGTGCCAGCAGCTTTACAGGGGCCCTAGGCCAGCCCCAGCATTTT. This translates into CASSFTGALGQPQHF.

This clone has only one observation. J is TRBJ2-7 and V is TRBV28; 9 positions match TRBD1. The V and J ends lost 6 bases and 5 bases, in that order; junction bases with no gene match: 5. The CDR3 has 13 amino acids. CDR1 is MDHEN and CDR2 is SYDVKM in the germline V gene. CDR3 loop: CASRGTGYDEQYF. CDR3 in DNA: TGTGCCAGCAGGGGGACAGGGTATGACGAGCAGTACTTC.

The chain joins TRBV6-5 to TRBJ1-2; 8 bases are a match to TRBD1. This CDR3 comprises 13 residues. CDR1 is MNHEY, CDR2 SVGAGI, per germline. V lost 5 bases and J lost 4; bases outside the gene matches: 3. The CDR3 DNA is TGTGCCAGCAGTAGAACAGGGGGCTATGGCTACACCTTC. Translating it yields CASSRTGGYGYTF.

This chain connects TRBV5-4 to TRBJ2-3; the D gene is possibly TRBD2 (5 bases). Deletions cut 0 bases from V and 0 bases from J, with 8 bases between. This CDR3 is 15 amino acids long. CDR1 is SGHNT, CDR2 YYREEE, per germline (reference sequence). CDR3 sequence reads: CASSLARTSTDTQYF. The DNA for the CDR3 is TGTGCCAGCAGCTTGGCCCGGACTAGCACAGATACGCAGTATTTT.

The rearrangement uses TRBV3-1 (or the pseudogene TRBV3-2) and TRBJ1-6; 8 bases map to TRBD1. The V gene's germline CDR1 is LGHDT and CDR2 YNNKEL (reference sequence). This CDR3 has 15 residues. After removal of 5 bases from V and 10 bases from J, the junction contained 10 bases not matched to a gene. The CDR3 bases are TGTGCCAGCAGCTACCGGGACAGGATTTTGTCACCCCTCCACTTT. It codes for CASSYRDRILSPLHF.

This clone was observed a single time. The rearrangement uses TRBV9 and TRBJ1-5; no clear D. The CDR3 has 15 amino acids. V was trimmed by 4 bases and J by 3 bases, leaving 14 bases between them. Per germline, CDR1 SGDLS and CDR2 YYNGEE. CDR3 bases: TGTGCCAGCAGCAGAGAGGGCGGAACCAATCAGCCCCAGCATTTT. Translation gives CASSREGGTNQPQHF.